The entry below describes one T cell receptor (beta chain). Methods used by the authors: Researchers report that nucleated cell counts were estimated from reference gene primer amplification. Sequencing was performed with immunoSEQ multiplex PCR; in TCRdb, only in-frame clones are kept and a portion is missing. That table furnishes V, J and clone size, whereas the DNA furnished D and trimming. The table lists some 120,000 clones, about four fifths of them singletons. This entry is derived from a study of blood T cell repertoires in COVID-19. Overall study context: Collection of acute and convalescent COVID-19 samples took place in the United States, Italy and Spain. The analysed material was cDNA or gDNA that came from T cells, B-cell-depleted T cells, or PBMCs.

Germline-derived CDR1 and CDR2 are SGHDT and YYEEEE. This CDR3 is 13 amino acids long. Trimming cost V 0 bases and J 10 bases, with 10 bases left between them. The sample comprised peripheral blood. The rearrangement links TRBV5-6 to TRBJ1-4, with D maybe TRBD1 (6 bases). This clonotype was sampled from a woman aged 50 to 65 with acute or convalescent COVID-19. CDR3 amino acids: CASSLAGEGKLFF. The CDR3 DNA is TGTGCCAGCAGCTTGGCAGGGGAGGGAAAACTGTTTTTT.